Listed below are T cell receptor beta chains from one sample, sequenced in a study of blood T cell repertoires in COVID-19. Using immunoSEQ multiplex PCR, the repertoire was profiled, and TCRdb retains in-frame clones only, with some absent. The table has about 73,000 clones, roughly nine tenths seen once. Sample: peripheral blood. Receptor source: a man older than 75 with acute or convalescent COVID-19. The CDR3 runs from the conserved cysteine through the conserved F or W. The D gene is left open where the match is weak. Size values are once, few and many counts, or a class for expanded clones, and some rows have none.

NA,NA,TRBJ1-5,TRBV7-3,CASLCGNQPQHF,TGTGCCAGCCTTTGTGGCAATCAGCCCCAGCATTTT
TRBD2,NA,TRBJ2-1,TRBV9,CASSGRFSGRQFF,TGTGCCAGCAGCGGCCGATTCAGCGGGAGACAGTTCTTC
TRBD2,NA,TRBJ2-1,TRBV2,CASSYLRLATDNEQFF,TGTGCCAGCAGTTATCTTCGACTAGCGACAGACAATGAGCAGTTCTTC
NA,NA,TRBJ2-7,TRBV13,CASSSTGRDSYEQYF,TGTGCCAGCAGCTCCACGGGGCGGGACTCCTACGAGCAGTACTTC
NA,NA,TRBJ2-3,TRBV5-6,CASSLGGRDTQYF,TGTGCCAGCAGCTTAGGAGGGCGTGATACGCAGTATTTT
NA,once,TRBJ2-3,TRBV5-1,CASSLGQGGPDTQYF,TGCGCCAGCAGCTTAGGCCAAGGGGGACCAGATACGCAGTATTTT
NA,NA,TRBJ1-4,TRBV6-5,CASRPRGAPNEKLFF,TGTGCCAGCAGGCCCCGCGGGGCACCCAATGAAAAACTGTTTTTT
NA,NA,TRBJ1-5,TRBV6-6,CASRRNSRTAPNQPQHF,TGTGCCAGCAGGCGAAATTCGAGGACTGCCCCCAATCAGCCCCAGCATTTT
TRBD1,NA,TRBJ2-2,TRBV6-6,CASRQGATGELFF,TGTGCCAGTCGACAGGGCGCCACCGGGGAGCTGTTTTTT
NA,NA,TRBJ1-1,TRBV27,CASSLYAFYNPAGVNTEAFF,TGTGCCAGCAGTTTATACGCGTTTTATAACCCGGCAGGGGTTAACACTGAAGCTTTCTTT
NA,NA,TRBJ2-7,TRBV5-1,CASSPGGHLNSYEQYF,TGCGCCAGCAGCCCGGGGGGACATTTAAACTCCTACGAGCAGTACTTC
TRBD1,NA,TRBJ1-4,TRBV10-3,CAISEDRDREKLFF,TGTGCCATCAGTGAGGACAGGGATCGTGAAAAACTGTTTTTT
TRBD1,NA,TRBJ1-6,TRBV30,CAWSPPRTGEYSPLHF,TGTGCCTGGAGTCCCCCCCGGACAGGGGAGTACTCACCCCTCCACTTT
TRBD1,once,TRBJ2-3,TRBV5-4,CASSPGTGGDTQYF,TGTGCCAGCAGCCCCGGGACAGGGGGGGATACGCAGTATTTT
NA,NA,TRBJ2-7,TRBV10-3,CAISESIGVQVNSYEQYF,TGTGCCATCAGTGAGTCGATAGGGGTACAGGTAAACTCCTACGAGCAGTACTTC
TRBD1,NA,TRBJ1-1,TRBV6-5,CASRGQGYTEAFF,TGTGCCAGCCGCGGACAGGGTTACACTGAAGCTTTCTTT
NA,NA,TRBJ1-6,TRBV7-9,CASSWEAFSPLHF,TGTGCCAGCAGCTGGGAGGCCTTTTCGCCCCTCCACTTT
NA,NA,TRBJ1-6,TRBV6-5,CASRGAGNSPLHF,TGTGCCAGCCGGGGGGCGGGGAATTCACCCCTCCACTTT
NA,NA,TRBJ2-3,TRBV5-1,CASSLDSMGADTQYF,TGCGCCAGCAGCTTGGACTCGATGGGAGCAGATACGCAGTATTTT
TRBD1,once,TRBJ2-1,TRBV11-2,CASSRTGVEQFF,TGTGCCAGCAGCCGGACAGGGGTTGAGCAGTTCTTC
TRBD1,NA,TRBJ1-2,TRBV12-5,CASGPGGIGYGYTF,TGTGCTAGTGGCCCAGGGGGCATCGGCTATGGCTACACCTTC
NA,NA,TRBJ1-4,TRBV19,CASSRDGGKEKLFF,TGTGCCAGTAGTAGGGACGGAGGGAAGGAAAAACTGTTTTTT
NA,once,TRBJ2-7,TRBV11-2,CASSLDRTERYF,TGTGCCAGCAGCTTAGACCGCACGGAGCGGTACTTC
NA,NA,TRBJ1-3,TRBV27,CASSLSPGPGNTIYF,TGTGCCAGCAGTTTAAGTCCAGGGCCCGGAAACACCATATATTTT
TRBD2,NA,TRBJ2-1,TRBV24-1,CATSDGTSVMNEQFF,TGTGCCACCAGTGATGGGACTAGCGTAATGAATGAGCAGTTCTTC
NA,NA,TRBJ2-3,TRBV6-6,CASSWGLSDTQYF,TGTGCCAGCAGTTGGGGACTTTCCGATACGCAGTATTTT
NA,NA,TRBJ2-7,TRBV11-2,CASSFGSGAYYEQYF,TGTGCCAGCAGCTTTGGGTCAGGGGCCTACTACGAGCAGTACTTC
TRBD1,NA,TRBJ1-5,TRBV19,CASTGQGAINQPQHF,TGTGCCAGTACCGGGCAGGGGGCGATCAATCAGCCCCAGCATTTT
TRBD2,NA,TRBJ2-1,TRBV7-3,CASSLTLAGGPKEQFF,TGTGCCAGCAGCTTAACGCTAGCGGGGGGGCCAAAGGAGCAGTTCTTC
NA,NA,TRBJ1-1,TRBV9,CASSAENRGNMNTEAFF,TGTGCCAGCAGCGCAGAGAATAGGGGCAATATGAACACTGAAGCTTTCTTT
NA,NA,TRBJ2-1,TRBV9,CASSAGTSYNEQFF,TGTGCCAGCAGCGCCGGGACTTCCTACAATGAGCAGTTCTTC
TRBD1,NA,TRBJ2-1,TRBV2,CASSLRGQGNEQFF,TGTGCCAGCAGCCTAAGGGGGCAGGGAAATGAGCAGTTCTTC
NA,NA,TRBJ2-7,TRBV10-1,CASSGSGPELRYEQYF,TGCGCCAGCAGTGGTAGCGGTCCGGAACTTCGCTACGAGCAGTACTTC